The clone carrying this T cell receptor (beta chain) was found a few times. The V and J ends lost 11 bases and 4 bases, in that order; junction bases with no gene match: 6. The germline V gene has CDR1 SGHAT and CDR2 FQNNGV. The CDR3 extends over 13 amino acids. This specimen belongs to a study of blood T cells in healthy people across ages. The wider study: About one barcoded beta molecule was captured per two T cells (by template switching).

The authors ran a second PCR of 7 to 11 cycles using a sample-barcoded 5' primer and a J-beta primer mix. Each CDR3 protein is one row after TCRdb ran MiXCR on the 5' RACE reads. The table records about 1 million distinct CDR3 sequences, 35% to 55% of them present only once. The sample taken for sequencing was blood. This sequence originates from a woman in her sixties or seventies in good health. This chain connects TRBV11-2 to TRBJ2-1, with 9 bases matching TRBD1. The CDR3 DNA reads as TGTGCCCCTACCGGGACAGGGTACAATGAGCAGTTCTTC. Translation gives CAPTGTGYNEQFF. Looking up the rest from reference TRBV11-2 and TRBJ2-1 gives the full variable domain: EAGVAQSPRYKIIEKRQSVAFWCNPISGHATLYWYQQILGQGPKLLIQFQNNGVVDDSQLPKDRFSAERLKGVDSTLKIQPAKLEDSAVYLCAPTGTGYNEQFFGPGTRLTVL.